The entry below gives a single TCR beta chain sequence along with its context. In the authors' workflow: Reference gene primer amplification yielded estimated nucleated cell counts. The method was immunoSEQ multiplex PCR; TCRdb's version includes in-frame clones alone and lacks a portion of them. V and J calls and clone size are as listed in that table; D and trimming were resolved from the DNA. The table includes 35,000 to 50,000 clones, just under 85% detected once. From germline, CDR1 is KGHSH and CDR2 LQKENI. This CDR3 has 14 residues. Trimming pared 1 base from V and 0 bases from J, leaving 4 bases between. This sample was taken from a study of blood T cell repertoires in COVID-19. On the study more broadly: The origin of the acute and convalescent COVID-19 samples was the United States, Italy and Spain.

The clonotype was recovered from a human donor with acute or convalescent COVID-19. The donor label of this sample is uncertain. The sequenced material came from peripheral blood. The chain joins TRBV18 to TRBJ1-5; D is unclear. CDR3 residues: CASSPRPSNQPQHF. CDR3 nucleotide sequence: TGTGCCAGCTCACCACGGCCTAGCAATCAGCCCCAGCATTTT.